Sequencing of this TCR beta chain was carried out in a study of cytomegalovirus exposure and HLA in healthy donors. The study's findings and limits: Within the data, a cluster of highly shared sequence variants was likely a sequencing artifact.

Turning to this clone: What it recognizes is unknown.

The CDR3 has 13 residues. Germline assignment: CDR1 ENHRY and CDR2 SYGVKD. Trimming left V 6 bases short and J 4 bases short, with 12 bases between. The PCR used 60 Vbeta and 13 Jbeta primers. The repertoire was sequenced with immunoSEQ multiplex PCR; TCRdb's copy has only in-frame clones and lacks some. The sample lists about 230,000 clones; more than 85% were seen once. The V call is TRBV10-3, the J call TRBJ1-1, with D tentatively TRBD1 (5 bases). The sequenced sample consisted of PBMCs. This receptor was taken from a woman between 18 and 29 years old in good health and CMV-seronegative. The CDR3 loop is CAISFGGTTEAFF. The CDR3 DNA reads TGTGCCATCAGCTTCGGGGGGACCACTGAAGCTTTCTTT.